The 2 T cell receptor beta chains below come from one sample, sequenced in a study of Ad26.COV2.S vaccination and SARS-CoV-2 variants. Generated by immunoSEQ multiplex PCR, the TCRdb table keeps only in-frame clones and is missing some. The data show approximately 280,000 clones, with 70% to 90% seen just once and 2.5% to 3.5% held by the top ten. Treatment meaning: roughly 19 received Ad26.COV2.S at low or high dose, single or two shots; a few received placebo; per-sample allocation not given. Day 63 after the first vaccine or placebo injection was the time point for sampling. Sequencing used peripheral blood, obtained in a trial of Ad26.COV2.S vaccine versus placebo. The receptors derive from a person between 18 and 59 years old who received the Ad26.COV2.S COVID-19 vaccine or a placebo.

This clone was detected many times. The chain has TRBV11-2 and TRBJ1-6; D unresolved. CDR1 is SGHAT, CDR2 FQNNGV, per germline. The CDR3 sequence is 17 residues long. The germline V and J ends were trimmed by 1 base and 3 bases, with 13 bases remaining between them. The CDR3 loop reads CASSLAARPHYNSPLHF. In nucleotides, the CDR3 is TGTGCCAGCAGCTTAGCAGCCCGCCCTCACTATAATTCACCCCTCCACTTT.

As DNA, the CDR3 is TGCGCCAGCACCAAGACAGGGATGAACACTGAAGCTTTCTTT. It yields the protein CASTKTGMNTEAFF. The chain links TRBV5-1 to TRBJ1-1, with TRBD1 matching 7 bases. The CDR3 contains 14 residues. Trimming removed 6 bases from V and 0 bases from J; junction bases left unmatched: 5. Looked up from germline, CDR1 is SGHRS and CDR2 is YFSETQ.